The source of this T cell receptor (beta chain) is a study of regulatory T cells in long-lasting Graves disease. Study observations and caveats: Peripheral blood, not thyroid tissue, was the sole material studied. Persistent patients shared more public clonotypes (about 2,700) than new patients (approximately 900).

Libraries of TCR beta came from iRepertoire HTBI primers plus Arm-PCR of CDR3 regions. From the multiplex PCR reads, TCRdb called clonotypes with MiXCR, one entry per CDR3 protein. This table holds around 330,000 distinct CDR3 sequences, 15% to 20% found once. Indicated time point: newly diagnosed GD, antithyroid drugs for less than 3 months. PBMCs were the source of the RNA used for TCR sequencing. CDR1 and CDR2 from the germline V gene are SGHTA and FQGNSA. The CDR3 is 15 amino acids. Trimming left V 4 bases short and J 10 bases short, with 17 bases between. This clonotype came up a few times. The antigen is undetermined.

The V and J genes are TRBV7-2 and TRBJ1-6, with a possible D match to TRBD1 (6 bases). The receptor comes from a female donor with Graves disease. The starting material was peripheral blood mononuclear cells (PBMCs), obtained at new diagnosis, from a patient treated with antithyroid drugs. Written as DNA, the CDR3 is TGTGCCAGCAGCTCGGGGGGCGATGTAGGGTCACCCCTCCACTTT. Translating gives CASSSGGDVGSPLHF.